These T cell receptor beta chains were read from a single sample in a study of regulatory T cells in long-lasting Graves disease. TCRdb reanalysed the multiplex PCR reads using MiXCR and keeps one entry per CDR3 protein. The sample contains about 400,000 distinct CDR3 sequences, more than 20% of which appear only once. Sample: peripheral blood mononuclear cells (PBMCs), taken when the disease was refractory, from a patient treated with antithyroid drugs. These receptors all stem from a female donor with Graves disease. Both conserved end residues are part of each CDR3. Fields, in order: CDR3 protein, CDR3 DNA, clone size, V gene, J gene, D gene. A D gene is named only where the DNA matches it firmly. Some rows mark clone size as missing; the rest say once, few, many or name a class of expanded clone.

CDR3: CASSSRTSGYSYEQYF
DNA: TGTGCCAGCAGTTCACGGACTAGCGGCTACTCCTACGAGCAGTACTTC
size: many
V: TRBV6-5
J: TRBJ2-7
D: TRBD2

CDR3: CARHRSPDWVYGEQYF
DNA: TGCGCCAGACACAGGTCACCGGACTGGGTGTACGGCGAGCAGTACTTC
size: many
V: TRBV10-1
J: TRBJ2-7
D: -

CDR3: CASSSRGRSDEQYF
DNA: TGTGCCAGCAGCTCGAGGGGGCGCTCGGACGAGCAGTACTTC
size: many
V: TRBV7-2
J: TRBJ2-7
D: TRBD1

CDR3: CSARDLLNEGSSYEQYF
DNA: TGCAGTGCTAGAGATTTACTGAACGAGGGATCCTCCTACGAGCAGTACTTC
size: few
V: TRBV20-1
J: TRBJ2-7
D: -

CDR3: CASGLVHSQAEQYF
DNA: TGTGCTAGTGGTTTGGTACATTCCCAGGCCGAGCAGTACTTC
size: -
V: TRBV12-5
J: TRBJ2-7
D: -

CDR3: CASSPTRAAYEQYF
DNA: TGTGCCAGCAGCCCAACCCGGGCCGCTTACGAGCAGTACTTC
size: -
V: TRBV13
J: TRBJ2-7
D: -

CDR3: CSAISNQETQYF
DNA: TGCAGTGCTATATCCAACCAAGAGACCCAGTACTTC
size: many
V: TRBV20-1
J: TRBJ2-5
D: -

CDR3: CASSSAFDEQYF
DNA: TGTGCCAGCAGCTCGGCATTCGACGAGCAGTACTTC
size: few
V: TRBV14
J: TRBJ2-7
D: -

CDR3: CATSDRTSGHNEQFF
DNA: TGTGCCACCAGTGACAGGACTAGCGGTCACAATGAGCAGTTCTTC
size: -
V: TRBV24-1
J: TRBJ2-1
D: TRBD2

CDR3: CASSPTAGSNQPQHF
DNA: TGTGCCAGCAGCCCCACGGCAGGTAGCAATCAGCCCCAGCATTTT
size: many
V: TRBV3-1
J: TRBJ1-5
D: -

CDR3: CASSFSPSRLAGLQETQYF
DNA: TGTGCCAGCAGTTTTAGTCCTAGTCGACTAGCGGGCCTACAAGAGACCCAGTACTTC
size: many
V: TRBV28
J: TRBJ2-5
D: TRBD2

CDR3: CASNLLGPHSGANVLTF
DNA: TGTGCCAGCAACCTCTTGGGACCGCACTCTGGGGCCAACGTCCTGACTTTC
size: few
V: TRBV7-9
J: TRBJ2-6
D: -

CDR3: CSATGQGAYYEQYF
DNA: TGCAGTGCTACGGGACAGGGGGCTTACTACGAGCAGTACTTC
size: -
V: TRBV20-1
J: TRBJ2-7
D: TRBD1

CDR3: CASSQDRTGDTNTEAFF
DNA: TGCGCCAGCAGCCAAGACCGGACAGGGGATACGAACACTGAAGCTTTCTTT
size: few
V: TRBV4-1
J: TRBJ1-1
D: TRBD1

CDR3: CASSSTGNTIYF
DNA: TGTGCCAGCAGCTCTACGGGAAACACCATATATTTT
size: once
V: TRBV11-2
J: TRBJ1-3
D: -

CDR3: CASKEGPGQGIIDEQYF
DNA: TGTGCCAGCAAAGAAGGGCCGGGACAGGGGATTATCGACGAGCAGTACTTC
size: few
V: TRBV28
J: TRBJ2-7
D: TRBD1

CDR3: CSATGGAYEQYF
DNA: TGCAGTGCCACCGGGGGGGCTTACGAGCAGTACTTC
size: -
V: TRBV20-1
J: TRBJ2-7
D: TRBD2

CDR3: CASSLVPGTSFSEQYF
DNA: TGTGCCAGCAGCTTAGTTCCTGGGACTAGTTTTTCCGAGCAGTACTTC
size: few
V: TRBV11-2
J: TRBJ2-7
D: TRBD2

CDR3: CASSLEPGYEQYF
DNA: TGTGCCAGCAGCTTAGAACCCGGCTACGAGCAGTACTTC
size: many
V: TRBV7-2
J: TRBJ2-7
D: -

CDR3: CASSSTLQGTQYF
DNA: TGTGCCAGCAGCTCCACCCTACAGGGGACACAGTACTTC
size: few
V: TRBV5-6
J: TRBJ2-7
D: TRBD1

CDR3: CASSLAEYQETQYF
DNA: TGTGCCAGCAGCTTAGCTGAGTACCAAGAGACCCAGTACTTC
size: many
V: TRBV7-9
J: TRBJ2-5
D: -

CDR3: CASSPGPRLETQYF
DNA: TGTGCCAGCAGCCCAGGTCCGAGGTTGGAGACCCAGTACTTC
size: many
V: TRBV12-3/TRBV12-4
J: TRBJ2-5
D: -

CDR3: CASSYGGDAYNSPLHF
DNA: TGTGCCAGCAGTTACGGGGGGGACGCCTATAATTCACCCCTCCACTTT
size: -
V: TRBV6-5
J: TRBJ1-6
D: -

CDR3: CSAVSGIFMNTEAFF
DNA: TGCAGCGCAGTCTCAGGGATATTCATGAACACTGAAGCTTTCTTT
size: -
V: TRBV29-1
J: TRBJ1-1
D: -

CDR3: CASIRGGGGYEQYF
DNA: TGTGCCAGCATTCGAGGGGGCGGAGGCTACGAGCAGTACTTC
size: many
V: TRBV28
J: TRBJ2-7
D: TRBD1